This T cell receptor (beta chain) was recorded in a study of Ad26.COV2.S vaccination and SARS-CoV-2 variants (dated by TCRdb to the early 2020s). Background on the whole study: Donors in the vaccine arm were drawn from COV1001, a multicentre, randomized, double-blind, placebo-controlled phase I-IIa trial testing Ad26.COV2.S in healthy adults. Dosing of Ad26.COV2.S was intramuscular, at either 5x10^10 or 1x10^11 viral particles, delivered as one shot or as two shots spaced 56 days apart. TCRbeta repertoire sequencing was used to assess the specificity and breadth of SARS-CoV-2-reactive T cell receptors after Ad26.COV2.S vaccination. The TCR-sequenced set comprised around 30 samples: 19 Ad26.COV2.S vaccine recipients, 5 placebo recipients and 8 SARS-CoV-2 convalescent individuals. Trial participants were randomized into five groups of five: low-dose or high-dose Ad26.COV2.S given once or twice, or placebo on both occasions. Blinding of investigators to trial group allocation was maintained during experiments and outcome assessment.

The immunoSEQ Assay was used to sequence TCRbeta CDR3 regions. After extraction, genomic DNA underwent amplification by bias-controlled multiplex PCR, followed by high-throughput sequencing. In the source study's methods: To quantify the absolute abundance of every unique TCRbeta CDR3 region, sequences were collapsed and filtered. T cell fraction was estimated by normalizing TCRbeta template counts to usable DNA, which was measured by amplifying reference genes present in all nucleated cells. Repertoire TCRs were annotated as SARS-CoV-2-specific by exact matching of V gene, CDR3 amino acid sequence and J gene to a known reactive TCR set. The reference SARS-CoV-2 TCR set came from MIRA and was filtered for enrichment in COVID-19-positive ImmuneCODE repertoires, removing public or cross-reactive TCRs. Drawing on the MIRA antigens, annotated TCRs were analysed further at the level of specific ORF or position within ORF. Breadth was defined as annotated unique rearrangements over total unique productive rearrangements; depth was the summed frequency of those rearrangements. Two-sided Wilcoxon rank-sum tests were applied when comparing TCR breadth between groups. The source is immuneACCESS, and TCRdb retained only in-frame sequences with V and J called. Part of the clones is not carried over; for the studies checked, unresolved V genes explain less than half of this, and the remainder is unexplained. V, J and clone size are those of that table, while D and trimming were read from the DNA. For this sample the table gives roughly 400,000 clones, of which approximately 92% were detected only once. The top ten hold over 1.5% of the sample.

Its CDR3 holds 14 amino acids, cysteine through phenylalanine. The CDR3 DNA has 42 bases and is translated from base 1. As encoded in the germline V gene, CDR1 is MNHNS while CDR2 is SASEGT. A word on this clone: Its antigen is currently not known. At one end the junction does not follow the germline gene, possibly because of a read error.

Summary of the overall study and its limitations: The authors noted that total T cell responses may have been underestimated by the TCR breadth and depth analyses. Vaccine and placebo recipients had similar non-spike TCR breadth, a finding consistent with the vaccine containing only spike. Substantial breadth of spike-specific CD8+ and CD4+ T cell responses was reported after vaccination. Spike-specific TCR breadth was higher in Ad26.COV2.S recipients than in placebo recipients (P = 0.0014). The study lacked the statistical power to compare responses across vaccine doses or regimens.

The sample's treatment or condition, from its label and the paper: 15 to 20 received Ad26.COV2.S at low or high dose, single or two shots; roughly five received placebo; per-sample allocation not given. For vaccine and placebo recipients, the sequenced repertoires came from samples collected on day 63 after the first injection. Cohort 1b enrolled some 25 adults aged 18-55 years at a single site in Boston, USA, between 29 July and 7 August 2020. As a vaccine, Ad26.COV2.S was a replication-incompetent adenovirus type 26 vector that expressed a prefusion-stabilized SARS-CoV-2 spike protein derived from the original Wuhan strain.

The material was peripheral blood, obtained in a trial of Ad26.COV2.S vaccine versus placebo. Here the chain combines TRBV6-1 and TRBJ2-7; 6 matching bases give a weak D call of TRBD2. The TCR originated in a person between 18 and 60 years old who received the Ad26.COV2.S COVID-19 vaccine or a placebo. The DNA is TGTGCCAGCAGTGAAGCTGGGGGGAGAATTTTCCCTGGCTTC. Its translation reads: CASSEAGGRIFPGF.